This T cell receptor (beta chain) was recorded in a study of immune evolution from preneoplasia to lung adenocarcinoma. Regarding the study as a whole: T cell clonality was higher in KRAS-mutant than EGFR-mutant or wild-type nodules.

Two lung cancer pathologists independently confirmed each histologic diagnosis. Macro-dissection enriched premalignant or tumor cells before nucleic acid extraction. About this clone: The antigen is not known.

This CDR3 region has 15 residues. Deletions cut 4 bases from V and 4 bases from J, with 17 bases between. Germline CDR1 SGHDT, CDR2 YYEEEE. Only in-frame clones appear in the TCRdb table, and some are missing; sequencing was by immunoSEQ multiplex PCR. The sample lists 7,000 to 9,000 clones; around 83% were seen once. The clonotype was recovered from a person aged 70 to 79 with lung adenocarcinoma. The chain uses TRBV5-6 and TRBJ1-2; D call uncertain. Material: FFPE minimally invasive lung adenocarcinoma tissue. In nucleotides, the CDR3 is TGTGCCAGCAGCCCGGACGGTGGAGAGATCTATGGCTACACCTTC. The encoded protein is CASSPDGGEIYGYTF.